The rows below give T cell receptor beta chains drawn from one sample of a study of cytomegalovirus exposure and HLA in healthy donors. Profiled with immunoSEQ multiplex PCR; TCRdb holds only in-frame clones, not every one. The repertoire holds some 180,000 clones, with around 80% as singletons. The material sequenced was PBMCs. The receptors were gathered from a girl between 10 and 17 years old in good health and CMV-seropositive. Both conserved end residues are part of each CDR3. A D gene is named only where the DNA matches it firmly. Size is stated for part of the rows, as once, few or many counts, or as a class when the clone is expanded.

>TRBJ2-5|-|-|TRBV2
CASSEQVQETQYF
TGTGCCAGCAGTGAACAGGTCCAAGAGACCCAGTACTTC
>TRBJ2-1|-|TRBD1|TRBV7-3
CASSGRDSSYNEQFF
TGTGCCAGCAGTGGCCGGGACAGCTCCTACAATGAGCAGTTCTTC
>TRBJ2-7|-|TRBD1|TRBV27
CASSAPRTGRFYEQYF
TGTGCCAGCAGCGCTCCTCGGACAGGTAGATTCTACGAGCAGTACTTC
>TRBJ2-7|-|TRBD2|TRBV5-4
CASSQIPGLAGEQYF
TGTGCCAGCAGCCAAATACCGGGACTAGCGGGAGAGCAGTACTTC
>TRBJ2-7|-|-|TRBV7-2
CASTREGGIYEQYF
TGTGCCAGCACCAGGGAAGGGGGAATCTACGAGCAGTACTTC
>TRBJ2-3|-|-|TRBV14
CASSQLPTDTQYF
TGTGCCAGCAGCCAACTACCGACAGATACGCAGTATTTT
>TRBJ2-7|-|-|TRBV5-1
CASSLRDSSSYEQYF
TGCGCCAGCAGCTTGCGGGACTCCAGCTCCTACGAGCAGTACTTC
>TRBJ1-6|once|-|TRBV30
CAWSVSGEGSPLHF
TGTGCCTGGAGTGTAAGCGGGGAGGGGTCACCCCTCCACTTT
>TRBJ2-1|-|-|TRBV27
CASRQGYEQFF
TGTGCCAGCAGACAGGGCTATGAGCAGTTCTTC
>TRBJ2-1|-|TRBD1|TRBV28
CACGQGVYEQFF
TGTGCCTGCGGACAGGGCGTCTATGAGCAGTTCTTC
>TRBJ2-3|-|-|TRBV5-4
CASSPLVTDTQYF
TGTGCCAGCAGCCCACTAGTCACAGATACGCAGTATTTT
>TRBJ2-5|-|-|TRBV7-9
CASSLGSQETQYF
TGTGCCAGCAGCTTGGGCAGCCAAGAGACCCAGTACTTC
>TRBJ2-7|-|-|TRBV19
CASSIGGGSSYEQYF
TGTGCCAGTAGTATAGGGGGGGGCAGCTCCTACGAGCAGTACTTC
>TRBJ1-4|-|-|TRBV10-3
CAISESPGAGEKLFF
TGTGCCATCAGTGAGTCTCCAGGGGCGGGTGAAAAACTGTTTTTT
>TRBJ2-1|-|-|TRBV4-2
CASSQDIGGYNEQFF
TGTGCCAGCAGCCAAGATATAGGAGGCTACAATGAGCAGTTCTTC
>TRBJ1-1|-|-|TRBV29-1
CSVEDHPGVGNTEAFF
TGCAGCGTTGAAGATCACCCAGGGGTTGGGAACACTGAAGCTTTCTTT
>TRBJ1-1|once|TRBD1|TRBV19
CASSLDRAHTEAFF
TGTGCCAGTAGCCTCGACAGGGCCCACACTGAAGCTTTCTTT
>TRBJ2-1|once|TRBD2|TRBV4-2
CASRPLLAGYNEQFF
TGTGCCAGCAGGCCCTTACTAGCGGGGTACAATGAGCAGTTCTTC
>TRBJ2-2|-|TRBD2|TRBV6-1
CAAGLAGGFTGELFF
TGTGCCGCGGGGCTAGCGGGAGGGTTTACCGGGGAGCTGTTTTTT
>TRBJ2-7|-|TRBD1|TRBV19
CASSLPGQGTYEQYF
TGTGCCAGTAGTCTACCGGGACAGGGGACGTACGAGCAGTACTTC
>TRBJ2-7|-|-|TRBV6-5
CASSYGAESYEQYF
TGTGCCAGCAGTTACGGGGCTGAGTCCTACGAGCAGTACTTC
>TRBJ1-2|once|-|TRBV19
CASSIVYREGSYTF
TGTGCCAGTAGTATAGTTTACCGGGAGGGGAGCTACACCTTC
>TRBJ2-2|-|TRBD2|TRBV5-4
CASSVKGLANTGELFF
TGTGCCAGCAGCGTTAAAGGACTAGCAAACACCGGGGAGCTGTTTTTT
>TRBJ1-1|few|-|TRBV7-8
CASTRDTRTEAFF
TGTGCCAGCACTCGGGATACCCGCACTGAAGCTTTCTTT
>TRBJ2-1|-|-|TRBV29-1
CSADSYYNEQFF
TGCAGCGCGGACTCTTACTACAATGAGCAGTTCTTC
>TRBJ2-7|-|TRBD1|TRBV4-2
CASSQVGGTGGSYEQYF
TGTGCCAGCAGCCAAGTAGGGGGGACAGGGGGCTCCTACGAGCAGTACTTC
>TRBJ1-5|-|TRBD1|TRBV6-5
CASSYRQGGPQHF
TGTGCCAGCAGTTACAGACAGGGAGGGCCCCAGCATTTT
>TRBJ1-1|-|-|TRBV7-9
CASSLQGGDTEAFF
TGTGCCAGCAGCTTACAAGGGGGAGATACTGAAGCTTTCTTT
>TRBJ1-5|once|TRBD1|TRBV4-1
CASSQDRQGIQPQHF
TGCGCCAGCAGCCAAGATCGACAGGGAATTCAGCCCCAGCATTTT
>TRBJ1-2|-|-|TRBV4-1
CASSQIVTDNYGYTF
TGCGCCAGCAGCCAAATAGTGACAGATAACTATGGCTACACCTTC
>TRBJ1-1|-|-|TRBV7-9
CAGYREGNTEAFF
TGTGCCGGTTACAGGGAGGGGAACACTGAAGCTTTCTTT
>TRBJ1-5|-|TRBD1|TRBV6-5
CASSRWGQSNQPQHF
TGTGCCAGCAGCAGGTGGGGACAGAGCAATCAGCCCCAGCATTTT
>TRBJ2-7|-|TRBD1|TRBV5-1
CASSSLQGASYEQYF
TGCGCCAGCAGCTCGCTACAGGGGGCGAGCTACGAGCAGTACTTC
>TRBJ1-2|-|-|TRBV25-1
CASSEFSSGVNYGYTF
TGTGCCAGCAGTGAATTTTCATCAGGGGTTAACTATGGCTACACCTTC
>TRBJ2-3|-|-|TRBV5-4
CASSFGAGSTDTQYF
TGTGCCAGCAGCTTTGGGGCGGGAAGCACAGATACGCAGTATTTT
>TRBJ1-1|few|-|TRBV19
CASSIDRVRINEAFF
TGTGCCAGTAGTATAGATCGGGTCCGGATCAACGAAGCTTTCTTT
>TRBJ1-5|-|-|TRBV6-6
CASSGGHPSNQPQHF
TGTGCCAGCAGTGGGGGACACCCAAGCAATCAGCCCCAGCATTTT
>TRBJ1-5|-|TRBD1|TRBV15
CATSYRDRENYSNQPQHF
TGTGCCACCAGCTACCGGGACAGGGAGAATTATAGCAATCAGCCCCAGCATTTT
>TRBJ1-1|-|-|TRBV5-1
CASSLTMNTEAFF
TGCGCCAGCAGCTTGACTATGAACACTGAAGCTTTCTTT
>TRBJ2-7|-|TRBD2|TRBV4-2
CASSQSGGPWGETAEQYF
TGTGCCAGCAGCCAATCGGGGGGGCCTTGGGGGGAGACGGCCGAGCAGTACTTC
>TRBJ2-7|-|-|TRBV12-5
CASGYLGYEQYF
TGTGCTAGTGGTTACCTAGGCTACGAGCAGTACTTC
>TRBJ2-5|few|TRBD1|TRBV11-2
CASSPSTGSETQYF
TGTGCCAGCAGCCCATCGACAGGGTCCGAGACCCAGTACTTC
>TRBJ2-2|-|TRBD2|TRBV5-1
CASKEVAGVAGELFF
TGCGCCAGCAAGGAGGTGGCGGGAGTGGCCGGGGAGCTGTTTTTT
>TRBJ2-5|-|TRBD1|TRBV27
CASSASTGGRETQYF
TGTGCCAGCAGTGCAAGCACAGGGGGCAGAGAGACCCAGTACTTC
>TRBJ2-3|few|TRBD1|TRBV12-5
CASARGDRGMTDTQYF
TGTGCTAGTGCCCGAGGAGACAGGGGCATGACAGATACGCAGTATTTT
>TRBJ1-5|-|-|TRBV18
CASSPPEGNQPQHF
TGTGCCAGCTCACCACCAGAGGGAAATCAGCCCCAGCATTTT
>TRBJ2-1|-|-|TRBV30
CAWERGEQFF
TGTGCCTGGGAAAGGGGAGAGCAGTTCTTC